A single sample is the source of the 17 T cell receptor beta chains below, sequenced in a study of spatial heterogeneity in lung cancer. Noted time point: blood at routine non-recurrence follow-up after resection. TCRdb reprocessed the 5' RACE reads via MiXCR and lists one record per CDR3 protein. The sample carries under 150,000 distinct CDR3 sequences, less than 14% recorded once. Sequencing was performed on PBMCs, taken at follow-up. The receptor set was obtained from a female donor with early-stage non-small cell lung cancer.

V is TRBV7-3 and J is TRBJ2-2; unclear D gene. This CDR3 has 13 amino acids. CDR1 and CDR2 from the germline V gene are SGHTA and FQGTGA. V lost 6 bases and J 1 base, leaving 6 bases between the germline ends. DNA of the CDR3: TGTGCCAGCAGTAGGCAGAACACCGGGGAGCTGTTTTTT. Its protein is CASSRQNTGELFF.

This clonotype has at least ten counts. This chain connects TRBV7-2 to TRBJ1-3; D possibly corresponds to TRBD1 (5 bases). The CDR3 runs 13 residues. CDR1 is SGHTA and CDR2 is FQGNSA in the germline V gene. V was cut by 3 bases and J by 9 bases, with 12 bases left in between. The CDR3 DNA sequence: TGTGCCAGCAGCTTCCCCCCCGGGGGCACCATATATTTT. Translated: CASSFPPGGTIYF.

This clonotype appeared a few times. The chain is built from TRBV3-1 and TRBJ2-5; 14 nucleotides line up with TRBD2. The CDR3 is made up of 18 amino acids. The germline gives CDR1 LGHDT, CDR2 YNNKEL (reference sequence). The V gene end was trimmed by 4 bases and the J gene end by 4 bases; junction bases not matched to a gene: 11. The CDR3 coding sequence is TGTGCCAGCAGCCCCCGGACTAGCGGGAGGTTAGGAAGAGAGACCCAGTACTTC. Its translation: CASSPRTSGRLGRETQYF.

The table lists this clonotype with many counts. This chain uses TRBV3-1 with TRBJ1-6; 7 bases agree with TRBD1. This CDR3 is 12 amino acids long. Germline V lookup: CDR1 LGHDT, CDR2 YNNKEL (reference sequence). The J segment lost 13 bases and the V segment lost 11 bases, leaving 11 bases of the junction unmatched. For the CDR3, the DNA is TGTGCCGCCGGACAGGCGTCTCTTCCCCTCCACTTT. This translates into CAAGQASLPLHF.

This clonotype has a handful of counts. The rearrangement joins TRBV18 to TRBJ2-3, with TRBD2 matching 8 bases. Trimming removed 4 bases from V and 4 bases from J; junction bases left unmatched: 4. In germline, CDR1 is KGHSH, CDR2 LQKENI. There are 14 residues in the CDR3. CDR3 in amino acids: CASSLTSGADTQYF. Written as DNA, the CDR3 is TGTGCCAGCTCACTAACTAGCGGAGCAGATACGCAGTATTTT.

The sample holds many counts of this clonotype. In DNA form, the CDR3 reads TGCAGCGTCGATATTGTATCGGCTAGCGGGAAGTTCTACGAGCAGTACTTC. Protein sequence: CSVDIVSASGKFYEQYF. The chain carries TRBV29-1 and TRBJ2-7, with 9 bases lining up with TRBD2. Germline V gives CDR1 SQVTM, CDR2 ANQGSEA. V lost 6 bases to trimming and J lost 3 bases; unmatched junction nucleotides: 18. CDR3 length: 17 amino acids.

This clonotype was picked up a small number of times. DNA for the CDR3: TGTGCCAGCAGCTTAGGGTTGGGGCCCACTGAAGCTTTCTTT. Translating gives CASSLGLGPTEAFF. The chain employs TRBV7-2 and TRBJ1-1; D may be TRBD1 (5 bases). V was cut by 1 base and J by 4 bases, with 10 bases left in between. There are 14 residues in the CDR3. CDR1 and CDR2 (germline): SGHTA, FQGNSA.

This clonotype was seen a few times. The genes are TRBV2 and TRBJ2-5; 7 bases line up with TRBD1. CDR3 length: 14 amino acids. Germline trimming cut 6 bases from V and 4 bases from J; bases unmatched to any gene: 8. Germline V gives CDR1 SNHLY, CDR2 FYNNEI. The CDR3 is CASRSTGFRETQYF. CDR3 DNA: TGTGCCAGCAGATCGACAGGGTTTAGAGAGACCCAGTACTTC.

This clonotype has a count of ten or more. CDR3 coding DNA: TGTGCCAGCAGTTTACTCCACGACCCGGGCAATGAGCAGTTCTTC. Its translation is CASSLLHDPGNEQFF. The rearrangement uses TRBV28 and TRBJ2-1; no definite D call. The germline V and J ends were trimmed by 2 bases and 6 bases, with 14 bases remaining between them. The CDR3 spans 15 residues. Germline CDR1 and CDR2: MDHEN and SYDVKM.

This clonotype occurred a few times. The DNA of the CDR3 is TGTGCCAGCAGGGACATTCTCGGGTATGGCTACACCTTC. Translating gives CASRDILGYGYTF. V and J are TRBV12-3 or TRBV12-4 and TRBJ1-2; weak D call: TRBD1 (5 bases). V was pared by 6 bases and J by 5 bases, with 13 bases between. The CDR3 is 13 amino acids.

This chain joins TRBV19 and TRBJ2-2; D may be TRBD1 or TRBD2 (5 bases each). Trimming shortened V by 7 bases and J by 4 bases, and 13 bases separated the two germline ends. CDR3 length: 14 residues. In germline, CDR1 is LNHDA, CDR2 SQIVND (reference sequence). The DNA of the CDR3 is TGTGCCAGTAAGCTGGGACGGGGCACCGGGGAGCTGTTTTTT. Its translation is CASKLGRGTGELFF.

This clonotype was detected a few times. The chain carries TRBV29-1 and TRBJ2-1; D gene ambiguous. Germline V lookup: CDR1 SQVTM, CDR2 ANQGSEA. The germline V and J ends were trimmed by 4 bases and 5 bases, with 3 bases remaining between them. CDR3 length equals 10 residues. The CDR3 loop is CSVAHNEQFF. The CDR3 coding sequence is TGCAGCGTTGCTCACAATGAGCAGTTCTTC.

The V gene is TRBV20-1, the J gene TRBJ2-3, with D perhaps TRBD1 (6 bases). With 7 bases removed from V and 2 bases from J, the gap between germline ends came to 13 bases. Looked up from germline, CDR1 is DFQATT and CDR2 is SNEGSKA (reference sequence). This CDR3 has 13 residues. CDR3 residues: CSVAQGPTDTQYF. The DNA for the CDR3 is TGCAGTGTGGCACAGGGCCCCACAGATACGCAGTATTTT.

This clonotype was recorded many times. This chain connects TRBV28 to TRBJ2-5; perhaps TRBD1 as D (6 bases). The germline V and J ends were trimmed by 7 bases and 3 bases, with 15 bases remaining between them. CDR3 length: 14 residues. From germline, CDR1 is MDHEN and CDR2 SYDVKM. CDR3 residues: CASTEYGTKETQYF. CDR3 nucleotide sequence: TGTGCCAGCACGGAATACGGGACAAAAGAGACCCAGTACTTC.

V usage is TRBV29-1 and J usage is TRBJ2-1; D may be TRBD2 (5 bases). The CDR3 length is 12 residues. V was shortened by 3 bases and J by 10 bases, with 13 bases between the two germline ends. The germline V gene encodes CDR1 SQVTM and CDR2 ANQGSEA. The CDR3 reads CSVDPELGEQFF. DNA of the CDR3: TGCAGCGTTGACCCAGAACTAGGGGAGCAGTTCTTC.

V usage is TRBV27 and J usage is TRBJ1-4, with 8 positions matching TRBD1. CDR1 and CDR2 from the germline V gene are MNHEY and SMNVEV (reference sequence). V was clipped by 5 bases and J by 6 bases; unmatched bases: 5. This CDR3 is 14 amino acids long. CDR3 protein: CASSDTGGDEKLFF. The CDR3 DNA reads TGTGCCAGCAGTGATACAGGGGGAGATGAAAAACTGTTTTTT.

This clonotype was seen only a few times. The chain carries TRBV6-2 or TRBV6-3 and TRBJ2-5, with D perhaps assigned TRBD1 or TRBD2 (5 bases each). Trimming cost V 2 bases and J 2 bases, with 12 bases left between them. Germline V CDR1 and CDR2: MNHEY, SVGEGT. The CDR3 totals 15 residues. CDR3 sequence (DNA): TGTGCCAGCAGTTACGACGGGGCGGATCAAGAGACCCAGTACTTC. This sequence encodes CASSYDGADQETQYF.